The 13 T cell receptor beta chains listed next were all sequenced from one sample in a study of blood T cell repertoires in COVID-19. TCRdb's copy holds only in-frame clones and misses some; the assay was immunoSEQ multiplex PCR. Of about 200,000 clones listed, 85% to 90% are singletons. Sequencing was performed on peripheral blood. These receptors were taken from a man between 60 and 70 years old with acute or convalescent COVID-19.

The CDR3, as DNA: TGCAGCGCTGATACGGGGGGGTACGGCTACAATGAGCAGTTCTTC. Its translation is CSADTGGYGYNEQFF. The chain joins TRBV29-1 to TRBJ2-1, with 8 bases aligning to TRBD2. CDR1 and CDR2 (germline): SQVTM, ANQGSEA. Trimming cost V 7 bases and J 3 bases; bases outside gene matches: 11. CDR3 length equals 15 residues.

The chain couples TRBV6-5 to TRBJ1-2; D call uncertain. The CDR3 contains 10 residues. The germline gives CDR1 MNHEY, CDR2 SVGAGI. Trimming stripped 6 bases from V and 7 bases from J, with 6 bases between. CDR3 nucleotides: TGTGCCAGCAGGGGAGTTGGCTACACCTTC. Its protein product is CASRGVGYTF.

The chain employs TRBV6-5 and TRBJ1-1; perhaps TRBD1 as D (5 bases). There are 14 residues in the CDR3. The germline V and J ends were trimmed by 4 bases and 1 base, with 10 bases remaining between them. CDR1 and CDR2 (germline): MNHEY, SVGAGI. The CDR3 bases are TGTGCCAGCAGTTTTTCCGACAGGAACACTGAAGCTTTCTTT. Amino acid sequence: CASSFSDRNTEAFF.

The CDR3 here is CASSRVPGLAGGSSYEQYF. The DNA for the CDR3 is TGTGCCAGCAGCCGCGTCCCGGGACTAGCGGGGGGAAGCTCCTACGAGCAGTACTTC. The V and J genes are TRBV3-1 (or the pseudogene TRBV3-2) and TRBJ2-7; 15 bases map to TRBD2. In germline, CDR1 is LGHDT, CDR2 YNNKEL (reference sequence). The CDR3 sequence is 19 residues long. Losses at the gene ends were 4 bases for V and 0 bases for J; bases not matched to a gene: 10.

The chain uses TRBV4-2 and TRBJ1-5, with TRBD1 identical over 7 bases. The V segment lost 0 bases and the J segment 4 bases; nucleotides outside the gene matches: 6. This CDR3 has 16 amino acids. Germline V gene lookup returns CDR1 LGHNA and CDR2 YNFKEQ. The CDR3 DNA reads as TGTGCCAGCAGCCAAGATTGGGACAGCCAGAATCAGCCCCAGCATTTT. This gives the protein CASSQDWDSQNQPQHF.

This clone was detected a few times. The chain couples TRBV4-1 to TRBJ1-5; D is ambiguous. CDR1 and CDR2 from the germline V gene are MGHRA and YSYEKL. Trimming stripped 2 bases from V and 6 bases from J, with 8 bases between. This CDR3 has 13 amino acids. DNA for the CDR3: TGCGCCAGCAGCCAATTCCTGGCTCAGCCCCAGCATTTT. Translating gives CASSQFLAQPQHF.

This chain connects TRBV29-1 to TRBJ2-2; tentative D call: TRBD2 (5 bases). Germline loops: CDR1 SQVTM, CDR2 ANQGSEA. The CDR3 is 11 amino acids. Trimming shortened V by 6 bases and J by 3 bases, and 5 bases separated the two germline ends. CDR3 protein: CSVGDTGELFF. CDR3 coding DNA: TGCAGCGTCGGGGACACCGGGGAGCTGTTTTTT.

The V and J genes are TRBV14 and TRBJ2-7; 8 nucleotides align to TRBD1. The CDR3 length is 14 residues. The germline CDR1 and CDR2 sequences are SGHDN and FVKESK. The ends lost 4 bases at V and 6 bases at J; junction bases unmatched: 8. CDR3 protein: CASSPRYTGGEQYF. For the CDR3, the DNA is TGTGCCAGCAGCCCTCGCTACACAGGGGGCGAGCAGTACTTC.

CDR3 coding DNA: TGTGCCAGCAGCTTCCGGGACAGGGGAAACACCGGGGAGCTGTTTTTT. Translation: CASSFRDRGNTGELFF. The chain combines TRBV5-5 with TRBJ2-2; 10 bases map to TRBD1. Germline V gene data show CDR1 as SGHKS and CDR2 as YYEKEE (reference sequence). The CDR3 length is 16 residues. V lost 2 bases and J lost 2; bases outside the gene matches: 3.

The chain carries TRBV5-4 and TRBJ2-1, with a tentative D call TRBD2 (6 bases). Germline V lookup: CDR1 SGHNT, CDR2 YYREEE (reference sequence). The CDR3 length is 16 residues. The V gene lost 0 bases and the J gene lost 0 bases, with 10 bases spanning the gap. CDR3 sequence (DNA): TGTGCCAGCAGCTTGGCCGTCGGGGGCTCCTACAATGAGCAGTTCTTC. Its translation is CASSLAVGGSYNEQFF.

This chain links TRBV4-2 with TRBJ2-3; perhaps TRBD2 as D (7 bases). The CDR3 is made up of 16 amino acids. Germline CDR1 reads LGHNA; CDR2 reads YNFKEQ. Deletions cut 0 bases from V and 5 bases from J, with 15 bases between. CDR3 protein: CASSQDGGGPVDTQYF. The CDR3 DNA follows: TGTGCCAGCAGCCAAGATGGGGGGGGGCCGGTAGATACGCAGTATTTT.

V gene TRBV28 combines with J gene TRBJ1-1, with 8 positions matching TRBD1. Looked up from germline, CDR1 is MDHEN and CDR2 is SYDVKM. The V gene end was trimmed by 6 bases and the J gene end by 7 bases; junction bases not matched to a gene: 4. This CDR3 contains 12 residues. As DNA, the CDR3 is TGTGCCAGCAGATCCGGGACAGGTGAAGCTTTCTTT. Translating gives CASRSGTGEAFF.

This chain uses TRBV18 with TRBJ2-7, with a tentative D call TRBD2 (5 bases). The CDR3 totals 14 residues. The V end lost 3 bases, the J end lost 2 bases, and 11 bases lay between the germline ends. Germline-derived CDR1 and CDR2 are KGHSH and LQKENI. CDR3 coding DNA: TGTGCCAGCTCACCCAGTCCAGCGGCCTACGAGCAGTACTTC. It encodes CASSPSPAAYEQYF.